This passage covers 27 T cell receptor beta chains from one sample sequenced in a study of spatial heterogeneity in lung cancer. TCRdb independently ran MiXCR on the 5' RACE reads; one entry per CDR3 protein. The profile shows roughly 38,000 distinct CDR3 sequences, 3.1% of them singletons. Time point denoted: sample taken at primary tumor resection. The specimen comprised normal lung tissue next to the tumor, sampled at surgery. The receptors were gathered from a male donor with early-stage non-small cell lung cancer.

This clonotype came up a few times. V usage is TRBV4-2 and J usage is TRBJ2-5, with 7 bases matching TRBD1. The CDR3 is 15 amino acids. J gave up 5 bases and V 4 bases, and 10 bases lay outside the gene matches. Germline values: CDR1 LGHNA, CDR2 YNFKEQ. The CDR3 DNA follows: TGTGCCAGCAGCCTGGGACAGTCGATTTCCGAGACCCAGTACTTC. Its translation is CASSLGQSISETQYF.

Ten or more counts support this clonotype. The rearrangement links TRBV6-5 to TRBJ1-2; 7 bases are shared with TRBD1. J was trimmed by 11 bases and V by 0 bases; bases with no gene match: 15. Per the germline V gene, CDR1 is MNHEY and CDR2 is SVGAGI. The CDR3 is 16 residues long. This CDR3 is CASSYSSRGPPIGYTF. The CDR3 bases are TGTGCCAGCAGTTACTCGAGTAGGGGGCCCCCGATAGGGTACACCTTC.

This clonotype has at least ten counts. CDR3 in DNA: TGCAGTGCCCCATTGGGACTAGCGGTTTACGAGCAGTACTTC. Protein sequence: CSAPLGLAVYEQYF. This rearrangement joins TRBV20-1 to TRBJ2-7, with 11 nucleotides matching TRBD2. The CDR3 contains 14 residues. The germline V gene has CDR1 DFQATT and CDR2 SNEGSKA (reference sequence). With V trimmed by 6 bases and J by 4 bases, 8 bases remained unmatched.

This clonotype has ten or more counts. The genes are TRBV12-3 or TRBV12-4 and TRBJ1-4, with D perhaps matching TRBD1 (5 bases). V lost 7 bases and J 6 bases, leaving 15 bases between the germline ends. The CDR3 has 14 residues. The DNA of the CDR3 is TGTGCCAGCACCTCAGGGCTGAGTCATGAAAAACTGTTTTTT. Amino acid sequence: CASTSGLSHEKLFF.

This clonotype appeared many times. CDR3 in DNA: TGCGCCAGCCAGACAGGGGGCACTAATGAAAAACTGTTTTTT. It yields the protein CASQTGGTNEKLFF. The rearrangement joins TRBV5-1 to TRBJ1-4, with 10 bases identical to TRBD1. Trimming removed 7 bases from V and 2 bases from J; junction bases left unmatched: 2. The germline V gene has CDR1 SGHRS and CDR2 YFSETQ. This CDR3 is built from 14 residues. Together with reference TRBV5-1 and TRBJ1-4, the CDR3 gives the full variable domain: KAGVTQTPRYLIKTRGQQVTLSCSPISGHRSVSWYQQTPGQGLQFLFEYFSETQRNKGNFPGRFSGRQFSNSRSEMNVSTLELGDSALYLCASQTGGTNEKLFFGSGTQLSVL.

This chain uses TRBV21-1 with TRBJ1-1; no check of the table's D call, TRBD1, against the DNA was made. TRBV21-1 constitutes a pseudogene. The CDR3 sequence is 15 residues long. The CDR3 DNA is TGTGCCAGCAGCAAGGGGGTCAGGGTGAACACTGAAGCTTTCTTT. Encoded protein: CASSKGVRVNTEAFF.

This clonotype was detected ten times or more. V and J are TRBV5-1 and TRBJ2-1; 7 nucleotides agree with TRBD1. This CDR3 spans 14 amino acids. Germline CDR1 is SGHRS and CDR2 is YFSETQ. V was clipped by 3 bases and J by 10 bases; unmatched bases: 10. CDR3 sequence (DNA): TGCGCCAGCAGCTCTCTCGACAGGGAAGGAGAGCAGTTCTTC. Translating gives CASSSLDREGEQFF.

This clonotype appeared many times. The J gene is TRBJ2-3, the V gene TRBV6-5; D unresolved. Germline-derived CDR1 and CDR2 are MNHEY and SVGAGI. The CDR3 is 16 residues long. The V end lost 0 bases, the J end lost 4 bases, and 14 bases lay between the germline ends. The CDR3, as DNA: TGTGCCAGCAGTTACTCTACGGCGCCCTTAGCAGATACGCAGTATTTT. Protein product: CASSYSTAPLADTQYF.

In its sample, this clonotype was seen many times. The junction does not match germline at one end; this may be a read error. The chain is built from TRBV7-3 and TRBJ2-2, with TRBD2 matching 7 bases. Looked up from germline, CDR1 is SGHTA and CDR2 is FQGTGA. The CDR3 covers 16 residues. This CDR3 is CASSTRGLTNTGELFF. The DNA of the CDR3 is TGTGCCAGCAGCACGAGGGGACTAACGAATACCGGGGAGCTGTTTTTT.

This clonotype was observed a few times. The rearrangement uses TRBV2 and TRBJ2-3; no firm D call. This CDR3 spans 14 amino acids. Germline loops: CDR1 SNHLY, CDR2 FYNNEI. The V and J ends lost 6 bases and 1 base respectively, with 11 bases between them. CDR3 in amino acids: CASSIGVGTDTQYF. The CDR3, as DNA: TGTGCCAGCAGCATTGGAGTCGGCACAGATACGCAGTATTTT.

This clonotype was observed many times. V is TRBV6-2 or TRBV6-3 and J is TRBJ2-2; TRBD1 matches 8 bases. The CDR3 is 15 residues long. The V and J ends lost 7 bases and 4 bases, in that order; junction bases with no gene match: 8. CDR1 is MNHEY and CDR2 is SVGEGT in the germline V gene. The chain's CDR3 is CASNRQGLTTGELFF. DNA of the CDR3: TGTGCCAGCAATCGACAGGGGTTGACCACCGGGGAGCTGTTTTTT.

About this clonotype: One end of the junction varies from germline; a read error may be responsible. For the CDR3, the DNA is TGCGCCAGCAGCTCCCTGGGGGCGGGGGGCCAATATACGCAGTGTTTT. Its translation is CASSSLGAGGQYTQCF. The chain employs TRBV5-1 and TRBJ2-3, with 8 bases that match TRBD2. Looked up from germline, CDR1 is SGHRS and CDR2 is YFSETQ. The CDR3 consists of 16 residues.

This clonotype has at least ten counts. The rearrangement links TRBV20-1 to TRBJ1-5; weak D call: TRBD1 (5 bases). The CDR3 sequence is 13 residues long. The ends were cut back, 6 bases at V and 3 bases at J, with 12 bases in the middle. CDR1 and CDR2 from the germline V gene are DFQATT and SNEGSKA (reference sequence). The CDR3 DNA reads TGCAGTGCCCCACCAGGGCCCAATCAGCCCCAGCATTTT. Translated, it gives CSAPPGPNQPQHF.

This clonotype appeared many times. V is TRBV7-9 and J is TRBJ2-7, with TRBD2 identical over 10 bases. CDR1 and CDR2 (germline): SEHNR, FQNEAQ (reference sequence). The CDR3 is 13 amino acids. Trimming took 5 bases from V and 6 from J; bases not matched to a gene: 4. DNA of the CDR3: TGTGCCAGCAGCGAAGGGACTAGCGTCGAGCAGTACTTC. It codes for CASSEGTSVEQYF.

The chain carries TRBV6-2 or TRBV6-3 and TRBJ1-6; tentatively, D is TRBD1 (6 bases). This CDR3 comprises 15 residues. V was cut by 4 bases and J by 7 bases, with 14 bases left in between. CDR1 and CDR2 from the germline V gene are MNHEY and SVGEGT. CDR3: CASSSPGQTNSPLHF. CDR3 bases: TGTGCCAGCAGTTCCCCGGGACAAACAAATTCACCCCTCCACTTT.

This clonotype was detected many times. The chain is built from TRBV12-3 or TRBV12-4 and TRBJ2-1; D gene unclear. The ends were cut back, 7 bases at V and 5 bases at J, with 12 bases in the middle. This CDR3 has 13 residues. CDR3 DNA sequence: TGTGCCAGCACCGAAGTGGTTGACAATGAGCAGTTCTTC. This translates into CASTEVVDNEQFF.

This clonotype was observed many times. The chain combines TRBV28 with TRBJ2-7; perhaps D is TRBD1 or TRBD2 (7 bases each). In germline, CDR1 is MDHEN, CDR2 SYDVKM. V dropped 6 bases and J dropped 5 bases, with 17 bases sitting between them. The CDR3 loop spans 14 amino acids. This CDR3 reads CASRPAGQPDEQYF. Written as DNA, the CDR3 is TGTGCCAGCAGACCAGCGGGACAGCCCGACGAGCAGTACTTC.

This clonotype was seen many times. V and J are TRBV5-1 and TRBJ2-2; maybe TRBD2 (6 bases). The CDR3 is made up of 16 amino acids. The V gene's germline CDR1 is SGHRS and CDR2 YFSETQ. The V end lost 5 bases, the J end lost 2 bases, and 16 bases lay between the germline ends. The CDR3 spells CASSLLPSDNTGELFF. The CDR3 coding sequence is TGCGCCAGCAGTCTCCTGCCTAGCGATAACACCGGGGAGCTGTTTTTT.

There are many counts of this clonotype. This rearrangement joins TRBV11-3 to TRBJ2-1; D remains unclear. CDR1 is SGHNT and CDR2 is YENEEA in the germline V gene. The V and J ends lost 4 bases and 6 bases respectively, with 7 bases between them. CDR3 length: 12 residues. Written as DNA, the CDR3 is TGTGCCAGCAGCTCAACCCGCAATGAGCAGTTCTTC. The encoded protein is CASSSTRNEQFF.

This clonotype was seen a handful of times. J is TRBJ2-5 and V is TRBV7-2, with D perhaps TRBD2 (5 bases). Germline values: CDR1 SGHTA, CDR2 FQGNSA. The CDR3 runs to 11 residues. Trimming removed 8 bases at V and 5 bases at J, with 9 bases between. The CDR3, as DNA: TGTGCCAGCTCGACGGGGGAGACCCAGTACTTC. Translation: CASSTGETQYF.

This clonotype was counted at least ten times. The chain links TRBV5-6 to TRBJ1-3; TRBD1 is a possible D gene (6 bases). Germline V lookup: CDR1 SGHDT, CDR2 YYEEEE. Trimming shortened V by 2 bases and J by 4 bases, and 13 bases separated the two germline ends. CDR3 size: 15 residues. CDR3 sequence reads: CASSLTGMAGNTIYF. CDR3 nucleotide sequence: TGTGCCAGCAGCTTAACAGGGATGGCCGGAAACACCATATATTTT.

This clonotype showed up many times. The chain employs TRBV7-2 and TRBJ2-7; D tentatively reads TRBD1 or TRBD2 (5 bases each). The CDR3 has 17 amino acids. Trimming took off 5 bases at V and 1 base at J, with 21 bases between the two ends. Germline loops: CDR1 SGHTA, CDR2 FQGNSA. Written as DNA, the CDR3 is TGTGCCAGCAGCCCACCTAACCGAGGGGTAGGTTCCTACGAGCAGTACTTC. Translating it yields CASSPPNRGVGSYEQYF.

The table lists this clonotype with many counts. The chain joins TRBV9 to TRBJ2-7; the D gene could be TRBD1 or TRBD2 (5 bases each). Per germline, CDR1 SGDLS and CDR2 YYNGEE. Deletions cut 4 bases from V and 3 bases from J, with 14 bases between. The CDR3 totals 14 residues. CDR3 bases: TGTGCCAGCAGCTATAGGGGTGGGGGCTACGAGCAGTACTTC. Translated: CASSYRGGGYEQYF.

This clonotype was detected many times. The CDR3 protein is CSVEEYTEAFF. CDR3 DNA sequence: TGCAGCGTTGAAGAGTACACTGAAGCTTTCTTT. This chain joins TRBV29-1 and TRBJ1-1, with D hard to call. The CDR3 covers 11 residues. Germline loops: CDR1 SQVTM, CDR2 ANQGSEA. Trimming left V 0 bases short and J 3 bases short, with 2 bases between.

This clonotype occurred many times. The chain uses TRBV5-6 and TRBJ1-3, with D tentatively TRBD1 (5 bases). Trimming removed 2 bases from V and 0 bases from J, with 15 bases in between. The CDR3 is 17 residues long. CDR1 is SGHDT, CDR2 YYEEEE, per germline. CDR3 DNA: TGTGCCAGCAGCTTCCCGGGACGGTCGAGCTCTGGAAACACCATATATTTT. Protein product: CASSFPGRSSSGNTIYF.

The CDR3 loop reads CATLRGGGEQYF. CDR3 nucleotide sequence: TGTGCCACCCTCCGCGGTGGGGGAGAGCAGTACTTC. The chain carries TRBV27 and TRBJ2-7; either TRBD1 or TRBD2 may supply D (5 bases each). The germline V gene encodes CDR1 MNHEY and CDR2 SMNVEV (reference sequence). The V and J ends lost 10 bases and 7 bases respectively, with 17 bases between them. The CDR3 spans 12 residues.

This clonotype was observed at least ten times. The chain joins TRBV7-2 to TRBJ2-7; D is unclear. The germline gives CDR1 SGHTA, CDR2 FQGNSA. CDR3 length: 13 amino acids. Trimming left V 0 bases short and J 4 bases short, with 7 bases between. The CDR3 here is CASSLADGYEQYF. DNA of the CDR3: TGTGCCAGCAGCTTAGCTGACGGGTACGAGCAGTACTTC.